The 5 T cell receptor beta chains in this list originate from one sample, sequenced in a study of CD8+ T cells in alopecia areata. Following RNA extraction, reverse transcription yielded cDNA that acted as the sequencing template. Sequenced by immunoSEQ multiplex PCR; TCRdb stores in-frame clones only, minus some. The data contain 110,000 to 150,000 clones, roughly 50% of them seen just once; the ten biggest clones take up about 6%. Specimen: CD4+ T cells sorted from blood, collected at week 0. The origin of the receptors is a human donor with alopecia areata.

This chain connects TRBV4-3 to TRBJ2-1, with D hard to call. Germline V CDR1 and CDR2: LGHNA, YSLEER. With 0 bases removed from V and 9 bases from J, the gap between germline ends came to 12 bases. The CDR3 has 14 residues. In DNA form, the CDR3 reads TGCGCCAGCAGCCAAGATAAAGCTATGGGTGAGCAGTTCTTC. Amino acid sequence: CASSQDKAMGEQFF.

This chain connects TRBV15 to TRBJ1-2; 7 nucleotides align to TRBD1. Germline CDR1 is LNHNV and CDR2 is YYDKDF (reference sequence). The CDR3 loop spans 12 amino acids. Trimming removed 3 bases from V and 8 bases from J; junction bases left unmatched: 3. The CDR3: CATSSNRGGYTF. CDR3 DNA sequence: TGTGCCACCAGCAGTAACAGGGGAGGCTACACCTTC.

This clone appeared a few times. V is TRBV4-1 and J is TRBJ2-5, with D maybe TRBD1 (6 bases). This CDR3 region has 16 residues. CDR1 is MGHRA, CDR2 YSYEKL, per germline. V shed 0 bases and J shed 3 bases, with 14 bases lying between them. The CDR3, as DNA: TGCGCCAGCAGCCAAGATCCCGAGGACAGAAAAGAGACCCAGTACTTC. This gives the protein CASSQDPEDRKETQYF.

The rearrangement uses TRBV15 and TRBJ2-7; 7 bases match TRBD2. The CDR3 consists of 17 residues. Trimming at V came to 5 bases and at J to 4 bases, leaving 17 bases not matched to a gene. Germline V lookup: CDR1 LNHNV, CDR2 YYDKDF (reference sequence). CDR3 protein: CATSARSTSAGSYEQYF. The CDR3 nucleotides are TGTGCCACCAGCGCGAGGAGCACTAGCGCGGGATCGTACGAGCAGTACTTC.

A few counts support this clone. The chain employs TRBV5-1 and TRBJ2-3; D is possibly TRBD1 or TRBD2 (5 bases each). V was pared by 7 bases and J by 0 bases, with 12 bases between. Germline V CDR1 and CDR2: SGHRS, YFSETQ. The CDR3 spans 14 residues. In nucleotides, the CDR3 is TGCGCCAGCGGCGAGGGGCCTAGCACAGATACGCAGTATTTT. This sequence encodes CASGEGPSTDTQYF. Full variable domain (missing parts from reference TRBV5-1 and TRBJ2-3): KAGVTQTPRYLIKTRGQQVTLSCSPISGHRSVSWYQQTPGQGLQFLFEYFSETQRNKGNFPGRFSGRQFSNSRSEMNVSTLELGDSALYLCASGEGPSTDTQYFGPGTRLTVL.